The 29 T cell receptor beta chains below were found in one sample sequenced in a study of blood T cell repertoires in COVID-19. Assay used: immunoSEQ multiplex PCR; TCRdb lists only in-frame clones, some missing. The sample consists of around 210,000 clones, around 88% of them appearing once. Sequenced input: peripheral blood. The receptors originated from a man aged 18 to 29 with active or convalescent COVID-19.

Remarks on this clone: The same CDR3 can be traced to other DNA sequences in this sample. V usage is TRBV28 and J usage is TRBJ2-7; 7 bases fit TRBD2. This CDR3 spans 13 amino acids. CDR1 and CDR2 from the germline V gene are MDHEN and SYDVKM. With V trimmed by 6 bases and J by 1 base, 3 bases remained unmatched. This CDR3 reads CASRRGGSYEQYF. The CDR3 DNA reads as TGTGCCAGCAGGAGGGGAGGGTCCTACGAGCAGTACTTC.

This chain connects TRBV30 to TRBJ2-3, with 13 bases that match TRBD2. Germline V gene lookup returns CDR1 GTSNPN and CDR2 SVGIG (reference sequence). Losses at the gene ends were 3 bases for V and 5 bases for J; bases not matched to a gene: 8. The CDR3 sequence is 16 residues long. The CDR3 DNA reads TGTGCCTGGAGCGCGGGACTAGCGGGACGCGGAGATACGCAGTATTTT. Encoded protein: CAWSAGLAGRGDTQYF.

The genes are TRBV29-1 and TRBJ1-1; TRBD1 matches at 7 bases. Germline CDR1 SQVTM, CDR2 ANQGSEA. J lost 0 bases, V lost 7 bases, and 11 bases had no gene match. The CDR3 length is 15 residues. CDR3 sequence reads: CSAGGLPGLNTEAFF. The CDR3 DNA follows: TGCAGCGCAGGGGGTCTACCCGGTTTGAACACTGAAGCTTTCTTT. The whole variable domain, remainder taken from reference TRBV29-1 and TRBJ1-1, is SAVISQKPSRDICQRGTSLTIQCQVDSQVTMMFWYRQQPGQSLTLIATANQGSEATYESGFVIDKFPISRPNLTFSTLTVSNMSPEDSSIYLCSAGGLPGLNTEAFFGQGTRLTVV.

This rearrangement joins TRBV6-2 or TRBV6-3 to TRBJ1-1; D is unclear. Germline CDR1 MNHEY, CDR2 SVGEGT. V lost 2 bases and J lost 1, with 5 bases in between. The CDR3 runs to 13 residues. CDR3 region: CASSYTENTEAFF. CDR3 in DNA: TGTGCCAGCAGTTACACTGAGAACACTGAAGCTTTCTTT.

The rearrangement links TRBV15 to TRBJ1-2; D remains unclear. Between the trimmed V and J ends, which lost 5 bases and 2 bases, there was a span of 6 bases. The germline gives CDR1 LNHNV, CDR2 YYDKDF (reference sequence). The CDR3 sequence is 12 residues long. The CDR3 DNA reads as TGTGCCACCAGCCAAGAGAACTATGGCTACACCTTC. It codes for CATSQENYGYTF.

Only a few counts were recorded for this clone. This chain uses TRBV12-5 with TRBJ1-3; D is perhaps TRBD1 (5 bases). CDR1 is LGHNT, CDR2 FRNRAP, per germline. V gave up 3 bases and J gave up 14 bases, with 20 bases separating them. The CDR3 has 14 residues. The CDR3 coding sequence is TGTGCTAGTGGTTTCTATGGTGGGGTCGGGGGACTATATTTT. It translates to CASGFYGGVGGLYF.

V and J are TRBV28 and TRBJ1-1; D is uncertain. Trimming took off 2 bases at V and 7 bases at J, with 8 bases between the two ends. This CDR3 comprises 12 residues. Germline V gene lookup returns CDR1 MDHEN and CDR2 SYDVKM. The CDR3 DNA is TGTGCCAGCAGTTTAGTCCCGGGTGAAGCTTTCTTT. Translating gives CASSLVPGEAFF.

Ten or more counts support this clone. The chain links TRBV6-1 to TRBJ1-2; 10 bases fit TRBD1. Germline V CDR1 and CDR2: MNHNS, SASEGT. The CDR3 covers 15 residues. Trimming took 1 base from V and 5 from J; bases not matched to a gene: 4. The CDR3 nucleotides are TGTGCCAGCAGTGAAGGGACAGGGGGTGGGTATGGCTACACCTTC. Translation: CASSEGTGGGYGYTF.

The CDR3 is CASSRVGASTEAFF. The DNA of the CDR3 is TGTGCCAGCAGTAGGGTAGGGGCCTCCACTGAAGCTTTCTTT. This chain links TRBV25-1 with TRBJ1-1; D may be TRBD1 (5 bases). The CDR3 runs 14 residues. Germline lookup yields CDR1 MGHDK and CDR2 SYGVNS. Trimming stripped 5 bases from V and 4 bases from J, with 14 bases between.

The V and J genes are TRBV30 and TRBJ1-4; D uncertain. V lost 4 bases to trimming and J lost 5 bases, with 11 bases between them. Germline assignment: CDR1 GTSNPN and CDR2 SVGIG (reference sequence). This CDR3 region has 13 residues. DNA of the CDR3: TGTGCCTGGAACTTTCGGGAAAATGAAAAACTGTTTTTT. Translated, it gives CAWNFRENEKLFF.

The chain employs TRBV24-1 and TRBJ2-2, with 7 bases matching TRBD2. Trimming took 9 bases from V and 5 from J; bases not matched to a gene: 5. Germline CDR1 reads KGHDR; CDR2 reads SFDVKD. CDR3 size: 13 residues. The CDR3 here is CATGAGVTGELFF. The CDR3 DNA follows: TGTGCCACCGGTGCGGGAGTTACCGGGGAGCTGTTTTTT.

This clone was recorded a few times. The chain recombines TRBV7-9 with TRBJ2-5, with 7 positions matching TRBD2. In germline, CDR1 is SEHNR, CDR2 FQNEAQ (reference sequence). The junction had 9 bases not matched to a gene; V was cut back by 3 bases and J by 5 bases. CDR3 length: 15 amino acids. The CDR3 reads CASSFPGGSGETQYF. CDR3 DNA: TGTGCCAGCAGCTTCCCAGGCGGGAGCGGGGAGACCCAGTACTTC.

The chain couples TRBV5-1 to TRBJ2-7, with 9 bases fitting TRBD1. J gave up 9 bases and V 4 bases, and 11 bases lay outside the gene matches. The germline gives CDR1 SGHRS, CDR2 YFSETQ. CDR3 size: 14 residues. CDR3: CASSLGQGLVWQYF. The CDR3 DNA is TGCGCCAGCAGCCTAGGACAGGGGCTGGTTTGGCAGTACTTC.

The table lists this clone with a few counts. The V call is TRBV30, the J call TRBJ1-2; possibly TRBD1 for D (6 bases). Trimming took off 2 bases at V and 3 bases at J, with 13 bases between the two ends. The CDR3 runs to 14 residues. Germline lookup yields CDR1 GTSNPN and CDR2 SVGIG (reference sequence). For the CDR3, the DNA is TGTGCCTGGAGTCCCCAGAGGGGGTACTATGGCTACACCTTC. Translated, it gives CAWSPQRGYYGYTF.

This chain connects TRBV19 to TRBJ2-7; D gene ambiguous. V was shortened by 1 base and J by 0 bases, with 7 bases between the two germline ends. The CDR3 has 14 residues. Germline CDR1 LNHDA, CDR2 SQIVND (reference sequence). The CDR3 DNA reads as TGTGCCAGTAGTATAGGAGGAAACTCCTACGAGCAGTACTTC. Its translation: CASSIGGNSYEQYF.

Only a few counts were recorded for this clone. One junction end does not reproduce the germline sequence, and a read error may be involved. Distinct nucleotide sequences in the sample also encode this CDR3. J is TRBJ2-7 and V is TRBV7-9; TRBD2 aligns across 12 bases. This CDR3 spans 14 amino acids. Per the germline V gene, CDR1 is SEHNR and CDR2 is FQNEAQ (reference sequence). For the CDR3, the DNA is TGTGCCAGCAGCCTAGCGGGAGGGCCGTACGAGCAGTACTTC. It encodes CASSLAGGPYEQYF. The variable domain in full, with the rest retrieved from reference TRBV7-9 and TRBJ2-7, is DTGVSQNPRHKITKRGQNVTFRCDPISEHNRLYWYRQTLGQGPEFLTYFQNEAQLEKSRLLSDRFSAERPKGSFSTLEIQRTEQGDSAMYLCASSLAGGPYEQYFGPGTRLTVT.

J is TRBJ1-3 and V is TRBV6-6; no definite D call. CDR1 is MNHNY and CDR2 is SVGAGI in the germline V gene (reference sequence). With 6 bases removed from V and 0 bases from J, the gap between germline ends came to 9 bases. The CDR3 is 14 residues long. The CDR3 here is CASRTLDSGNTIYF. CDR3 DNA sequence: TGTGCCAGCAGGACCCTAGACTCTGGAAACACCATATATTTT.

V and J are TRBV5-6 and TRBJ2-3; TRBD1 aligns across 8 bases. The germline V gene has CDR1 SGHDT and CDR2 YYEEEE. The CDR3 is 16 residues long. Germline trimming cut 5 bases from V and 0 bases from J; bases unmatched to any gene: 8. CDR3 loop: CASRLNGDRSTDTQYF. The CDR3 DNA follows: TGTGCCAGCAGACTCAACGGGGACAGGAGCACAGATACGCAGTATTTT.

DNA of the CDR3: TGTGCCATCGGGCAGGGTAATCAGCCCCAGCATTTT. It encodes CAIGQGNQPQHF. The J gene is TRBJ1-5, the V gene TRBV10-3; D is perhaps TRBD1 (5 bases). This CDR3 has 12 residues. Trimming stripped 8 bases from V and 4 bases from J, with 9 bases between. Germline V CDR1 and CDR2: ENHRY, SYGVKD.

The V gene is TRBV7-9, the J gene TRBJ2-7; 8 nucleotides line up with TRBD2. The germline V gene has CDR1 SEHNR and CDR2 FQNEAQ (reference sequence). CDR3 length equals 15 residues. V lost 0 bases and J lost 6; bases outside the gene matches: 7. The CDR3 reads CASSLAARGVGEQYF. CDR3 nucleotide sequence: TGTGCCAGCAGCTTAGCGGCGCGGGGGGTGGGCGAGCAGTACTTC.

The chain recombines TRBV7-3 with TRBJ2-2; no definite D call. The CDR3 has 15 amino acids. Trimming pared 5 bases from V and 5 bases from J, leaving 15 bases between. Germline CDR1 and CDR2: SGHTA and FQGTGA. CDR3 bases: TGTGCCAGCAGCCCCCGTGCCGTCAGAACCGGGGAGCTGTTTTTT. Its protein product is CASSPRAVRTGELFF.

V gene TRBV5-5 combines with J gene TRBJ2-1, with D possibly TRBD2 on 5 matching bases. CDR3 length equals 15 residues. Trimming left V 0 bases short and J 0 bases short, with 7 bases between. Germline V gene lookup returns CDR1 SGHKS and CDR2 YYEKEE (reference sequence). The DNA for the CDR3 is TGTGCCAGCAGCTTGGGTGGGAGCTCCTACAATGAGCAGTTCTTC. This translates into CASSLGGSSYNEQFF.

The chain carries TRBV2 and TRBJ1-2; 7 bases match TRBD1. V dropped 5 bases and J dropped 8; count of bases not matched to a gene: 26. The CDR3 runs 19 residues. From germline, CDR1 is SNHLY and CDR2 FYNNEI. Here the CDR3 reads CASSPLRRGQSWETGGYTF. The DNA for the CDR3 is TGTGCCAGCAGTCCCCTTCGCAGGGGACAGTCATGGGAAACAGGAGGCTACACCTTC. The full variable domain, its missing parts supplied by reference TRBV2 and TRBJ1-2, is EPEVTQTPSHQVTQMGQEVILRCVPISNHLYFYWYRQILGQKVEFLVSFYNNEISEKSEIFDDQFSVERPDGSNFTLKIRSTKLEDSAMYFCASSPLRRGQSWETGGYTFGSGTRLTVV.

The CDR3 nucleotides are TGTGCCAGCAGACTTGCCAATCAGCCCCAGCATTTT. Translation: CASRLANQPQHF. The V and J genes are TRBV28 and TRBJ1-5; no reliable D call. The CDR3 covers 12 residues. V was trimmed by 6 bases and J by 3 bases, leaving 6 bases between them. Germline V gene sequence: CDR1 MDHEN, CDR2 SYDVKM.

The V and J genes are TRBV7-2 and TRBJ1-2; D is ambiguous. Trimming stripped 7 bases from V and 2 bases from J, with 14 bases between. Germline V lookup: CDR1 SGHTA, CDR2 FQGNSA. CDR3 size: 14 residues. The CDR3 bases are TGTGCCAGCAACAAACTCCCGGGGAACTATGGCTACACCTTC. Translating it yields CASNKLPGNYGYTF.

The chain combines TRBV5-4 with TRBJ2-7, with TRBD1 matching 8 bases. This CDR3 region has 14 residues. From germline, CDR1 is SGHNT and CDR2 YYREEE (reference sequence). J gave up 4 bases and V 3 bases, and 6 bases lay outside the gene matches. CDR3 sequence (DNA): TGTGCCAGCAGCTCAACTCAGGGGGCGTACGAGCAGTACTTC. Its translation: CASSSTQGAYEQYF.

The chain combines TRBV9 with TRBJ2-3; D is ambiguous. This CDR3 is built from 13 residues. Germline CDR1 SGDLS, CDR2 YYNGEE. With 4 bases removed from V and 4 bases from J, the gap between germline ends came to 10 bases. The CDR3 nucleotides read TGTGCCAGCAGCATCCCCGGGTCAGATACGCAGTATTTT. This gives the protein CASSIPGSDTQYF.

The CDR3 bases are TGTGCCAGCAGTTACGGGACACCTGGAAACACCATATATTTT. This encodes CASSYGTPGNTIYF. V usage is TRBV6-5 and J usage is TRBJ1-3; perhaps TRBD1 as D (6 bases). Germline V lookup: CDR1 MNHEY, CDR2 SVGAGI. The V end was cut by 2 bases, the J end by 2 bases, with 7 bases between. The CDR3 extends over 14 amino acids.

The J gene is TRBJ1-2, the V gene TRBV4-1; a weak D match, TRBD1 (5 bases). The CDR3 covers 13 residues. Germline values: CDR1 MGHRA, CDR2 YSYEKL. V gave up 0 bases and J gave up 6 bases, with 8 bases separating them. In DNA form, the CDR3 reads TGCGCCAGCAGCCAAGATCCGGGGGATGGCTACACCTTC. Translated: CASSQDPGDGYTF.